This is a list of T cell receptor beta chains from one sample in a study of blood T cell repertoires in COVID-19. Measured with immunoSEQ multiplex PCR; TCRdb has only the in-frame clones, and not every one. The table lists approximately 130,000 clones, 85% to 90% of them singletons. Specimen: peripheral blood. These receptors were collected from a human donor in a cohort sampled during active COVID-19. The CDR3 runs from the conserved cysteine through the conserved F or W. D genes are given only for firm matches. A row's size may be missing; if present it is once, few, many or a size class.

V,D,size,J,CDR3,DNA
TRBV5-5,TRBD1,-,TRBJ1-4,CASTDRAWGEKLFF,TGTGCCAGCACGGACAGGGCTTGGGGTGAAAAACTGTTTTTT
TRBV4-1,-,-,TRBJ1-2,CASSTRVALYGYTF,TGCGCCAGCAGCACCAGGGTAGCCCTCTATGGCTACACCTTC
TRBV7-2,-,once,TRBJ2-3,CASSPLSGENTQYF,TGTGCCAGCAGCCCCCTGTCCGGGGAGAATACGCAGTATTTT
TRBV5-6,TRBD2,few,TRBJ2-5,CASSLGGLARETQYF,TGTGCCAGCAGCTTGGGAGGACTAGCCAGGGAGACCCAGTACTTC
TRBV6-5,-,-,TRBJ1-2,CASSYSGHQGYTF,TGTGCCAGCAGTTACTCGGGCCACCAGGGCTACACCTTC
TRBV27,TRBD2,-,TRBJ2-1,CASREVAGGGSGQFF,TGTGCCAGCAGGGAAGTGGCGGGAGGAGGTTCAGGGCAGTTCTTC
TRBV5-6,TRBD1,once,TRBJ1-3,CASSPGQQSGNTIYF,TGTGCCAGCAGCCCGGGACAGCAATCTGGAAACACCATATATTTT
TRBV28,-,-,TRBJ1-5,CASSTFLHRDTRSNQPQHF,TGTGCCAGCAGTACTTTTTTACACCGGGACACACGTAGCAATCAGCCCCAGCATTTT
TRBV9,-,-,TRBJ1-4,CASSVVGQANEKLFF,TGTGCCAGCAGCGTAGTGGGGCAGGCTAATGAAAAACTGTTTTTT
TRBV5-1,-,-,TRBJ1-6,CASSPLGQDNSPLHF,TGCGCCAGCAGTCCTCTTGGACAAGATAATTCACCCCTCCACTTT
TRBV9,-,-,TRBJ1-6,CASSPHNGGLPLHF,TGTGCCAGCAGCCCACACAACGGGGGGTTACCCCTCCACTTT
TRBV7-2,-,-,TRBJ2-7,CASSHTTGIYEQYF,TGTGCCAGCAGCCATACGACAGGAATCTACGAGCAGTACTTC
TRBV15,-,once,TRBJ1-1,CATSRDIQGREAFF,TGTGCCACCAGCAGAGATATACAGGGACGTGAAGCTTTCTTT
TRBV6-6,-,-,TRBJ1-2,CASSYFGGNYGYTF,TGTGCCAGCAGTTACTTTGGAGGGAACTATGGCTACACCTTC
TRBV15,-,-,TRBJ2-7,CATRGPSGYEQYF,TGTGCCACCAGAGGCCCCTCGGGGTACGAGCAGTACTTC
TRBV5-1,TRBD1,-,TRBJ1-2,CASSLGQGLMSGYTF,TGCGCCAGCAGCTTGGGACAGGGCCTGATGAGTGGCTACACCTTC
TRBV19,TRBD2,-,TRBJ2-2,CASSIGFGLAVTGELFF,TGTGCCAGTAGTATCGGCTTCGGACTAGCGGTCACCGGGGAGCTGTTTTTT
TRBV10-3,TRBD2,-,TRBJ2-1,CAIRLAGANEQFF,TGTGCCATCAGATTAGCGGGAGCCAATGAGCAGTTCTTC
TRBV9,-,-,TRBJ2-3,CASSDQGGGTQPPTDTQYF,TGTGCCAGCAGCGACCAAGGGGGCGGGACCCAACCCCCCACAGATACGCAGTATTTT
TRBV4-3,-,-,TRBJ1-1,CASSQDWPAKNTEAFF,TGCGCCAGCAGCCAAGACTGGCCAGCGAAGAACACTGAAGCTTTCTTT
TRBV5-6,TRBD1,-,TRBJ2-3,CASSRGQWGTQYF,TGTGCCAGCAGCAGGGGACAGTGGGGTACGCAGTATTTT
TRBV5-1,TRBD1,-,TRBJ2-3,CASSFGTGVFISDTQYF,TGCGCCAGCAGCTTTGGAACAGGGGTATTTATTTCAGATACGCAGTATTTT
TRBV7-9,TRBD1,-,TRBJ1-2,CASSLSARQGSGYTF,TGTGCCAGCAGCTTAAGTGCCAGACAGGGGTCTGGCTACACCTTC
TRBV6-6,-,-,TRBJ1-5,CASSPEGQPQHF,TGTGCCAGCAGTCCCGAGGGTCAGCCCCAGCATTTT
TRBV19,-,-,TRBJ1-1,CATSGETANTEAFF,TGTGCCACTTCAGGGGAGACCGCAAACACTGAAGCTTTCTTT
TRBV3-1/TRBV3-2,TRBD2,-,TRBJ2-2,CASSQDLRTRDTGELFF,TGTGCCAGCAGCCAAGATCTCAGGACTAGGGACACCGGGGAGCTGTTTTTT
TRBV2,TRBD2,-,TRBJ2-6,CASREGLARGANVLTF,TGTGCCAGCAGGGAGGGACTAGCGCGAGGGGCCAACGTCCTGACTTTC
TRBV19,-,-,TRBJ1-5,CASNKRGGEDSYYSNQPQHF,TGTGCCAGTAATAAACGTGGGGGGGAGGACAGCTATTATAGCAATCAGCCCCAGCATTTT
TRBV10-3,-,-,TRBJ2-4,CAISESIFRGKEAKNIQYF,TGTGCCATCAGTGAGTCGATCTTTAGGGGAAAAGAAGCCAAAAACATTCAGTACTTC
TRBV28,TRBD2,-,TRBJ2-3,CASSPSSGRALDTQYF,TGTGCCAGCAGTCCTTCTAGCGGGAGGGCCCTGGATACGCAGTATTTT
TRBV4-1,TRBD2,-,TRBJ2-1,CASSVRLAGGNEQFF,TGCGCCAGCAGCGTAAGACTAGCGGGGGGGAATGAGCAGTTCTTC
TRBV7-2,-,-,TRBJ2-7,CASSLLGSAGFEVLYEQYF,TGTGCCAGCAGCTTATTGGGTAGCGCCGGCTTTGAGGTGCTATACGAGCAGTACTTC
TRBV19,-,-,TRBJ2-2,CASSASWTGELFF,TGTGCCAGTAGTGCGAGTTGGACCGGGGAGCTGTTTTTT
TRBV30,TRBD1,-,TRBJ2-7,CAWSEKTGPKAQYF,TGTGCCTGGAGCGAAAAGACAGGGCCCAAGGCGCAGTACTTC
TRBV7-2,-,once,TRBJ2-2,CASTSGRGFAGELFF,TGTGCCAGCACCTCAGGGAGGGGGTTCGCCGGGGAGCTGTTTTTT
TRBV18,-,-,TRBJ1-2,CASSPPVRGSYGYTF,TGTGCCAGCTCACCGCCGGTACGGGGAAGCTATGGCTACACCTTC
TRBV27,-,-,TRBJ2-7,CASPGRGSYYEQYF,TGTGCCAGTCCTGGCAGGGGTTCTTACTACGAGCAGTACTTC
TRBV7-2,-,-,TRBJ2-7,CASSLGGVATYEQYF,TGTGCCAGCAGCTTAGGAGGAGTCGCCACCTACGAGCAGTACTTC
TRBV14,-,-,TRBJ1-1,CASSRRVHITEAFF,TGTGCCAGCAGCCGCAGGGTACATATCACTGAAGCTTTCTTT
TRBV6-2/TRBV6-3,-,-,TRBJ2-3,CASSYGDTQYF,TGTGCCAGCAGTTACGGCGATACGCAGTATTTT
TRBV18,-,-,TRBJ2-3,CASSPPQRRTDTQYF,TGTGCCAGCTCACCGCCCCAGCGGCGCACAGATACGCAGTATTTT
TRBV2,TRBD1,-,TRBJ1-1,CASVPTGGKEAFF,TGTGCCAGCGTACCTACAGGGGGCAAGGAAGCTTTCTTT
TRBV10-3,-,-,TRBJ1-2,CAISERGGYTF,TGTGCCATCAGTGAGCGAGGCGGCTACACCTTC
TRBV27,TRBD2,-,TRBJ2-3,CASSQPGGLAGARGLYTQYF,TGTGCCAGCAGCCAACCGGGCGGGCTAGCGGGAGCCCGGGGTTTGTATACGCAGTATTTT
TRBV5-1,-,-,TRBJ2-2,CASSFQGSGELFF,TGCGCCAGCAGCTTCCAGGGATCCGGGGAGCTGTTTTTT
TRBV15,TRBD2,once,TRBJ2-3,CATSGITSGVGDTQYF,TGTGCCACCAGCGGGATAACTAGCGGTGTGGGAGATACGCAGTATTTT
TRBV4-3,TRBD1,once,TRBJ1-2,CASSQVGTGAPGGYTF,TGCGCCAGCAGCCAAGTGGGGACAGGGGCTCCGGGCGGCTACACCTTC
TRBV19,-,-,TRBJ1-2,CASSMGGNYGYTF,TGTGCCAGTAGTATGGGAGGGAACTATGGCTACACCTTC
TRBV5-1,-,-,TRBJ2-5,CASSAGGVQETQYF,TGCGCCAGCAGCGCGGGCGGGGTTCAAGAGACCCAGTACTTC
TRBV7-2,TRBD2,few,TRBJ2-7,CASSTGAGSGGYEQYF,TGTGCCAGCAGCACCGGCGCGGGCAGCGGGGGGTACGAGCAGTACTTC
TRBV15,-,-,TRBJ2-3,CATGALGGSTDTQYF,TGTGCCACGGGGGCCTTAGGGGGTTCCACAGATACGCAGTATTTT
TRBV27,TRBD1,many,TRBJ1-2,CASSIGDRGYGYTF,TGTGCCAGCAGCATAGGGGACAGGGGCTATGGCTACACCTTC
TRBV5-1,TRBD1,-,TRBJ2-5,CASSWGQGLPEETQYF,TGCGCCAGCAGCTGGGGACAGGGGCTCCCTGAAGAGACCCAGTACTTC
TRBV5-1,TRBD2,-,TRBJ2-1,CASSSTRTSGGWSYNEQFF,TGCGCCAGCAGCTCTACTCGGACTAGCGGGGGTTGGTCCTACAATGAGCAGTTCTTC
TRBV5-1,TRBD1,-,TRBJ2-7,CASSEKQGSGHEQYF,TGCGCCAGCAGCGAAAAACAGGGGTCGGGCCACGAGCAGTACTTC
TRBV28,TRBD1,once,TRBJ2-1,CASRPTGALSYNEQFF,TGTGCCAGCAGACCCACAGGGGCCCTCTCCTACAATGAGCAGTTCTTC
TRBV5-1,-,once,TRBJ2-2,CASSRLQANTGELFF,TGCGCCAGCAGCCGCCTGCAGGCGAACACCGGGGAGCTGTTTTTT
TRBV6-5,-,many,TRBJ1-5,CASSPWGSNQPQHF,TGTGCCAGCAGTCCCTGGGGCAGCAATCAGCCCCAGCATTTT
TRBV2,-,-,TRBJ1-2,CASSESGGRAYGYTF,TGTGCCAGCAGTGAATCGGGGGGTCGGGCCTATGGCTACACCTTC